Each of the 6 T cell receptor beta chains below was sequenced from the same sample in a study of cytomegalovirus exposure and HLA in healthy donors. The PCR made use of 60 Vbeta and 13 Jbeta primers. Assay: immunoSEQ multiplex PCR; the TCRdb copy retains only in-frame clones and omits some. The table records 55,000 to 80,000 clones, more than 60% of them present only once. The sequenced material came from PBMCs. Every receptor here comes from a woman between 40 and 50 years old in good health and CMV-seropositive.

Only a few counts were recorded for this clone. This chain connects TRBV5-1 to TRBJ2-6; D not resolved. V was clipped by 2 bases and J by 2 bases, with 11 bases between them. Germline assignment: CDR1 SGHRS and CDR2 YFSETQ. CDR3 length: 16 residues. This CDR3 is CASSFPQVPGANVLTF. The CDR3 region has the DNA TGCGCCAGCAGCTTTCCTCAGGTGCCTGGGGCCAACGTCCTGACTTTC.

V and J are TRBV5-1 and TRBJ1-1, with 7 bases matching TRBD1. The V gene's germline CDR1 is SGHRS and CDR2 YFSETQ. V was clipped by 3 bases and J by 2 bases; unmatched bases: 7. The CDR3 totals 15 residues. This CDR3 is CASSSQGQRNTEAFF. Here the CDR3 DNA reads TGCGCCAGCAGCTCCCAGGGACAGCGAAACACTGAAGCTTTCTTT.

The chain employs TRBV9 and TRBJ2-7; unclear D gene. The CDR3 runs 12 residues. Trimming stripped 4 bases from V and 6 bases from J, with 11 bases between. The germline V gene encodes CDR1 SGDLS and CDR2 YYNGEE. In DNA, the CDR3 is TGTGCCAGCAGCACCGCCCCCGGCGAGCAGTACTTC. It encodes CASSTAPGEQYF.

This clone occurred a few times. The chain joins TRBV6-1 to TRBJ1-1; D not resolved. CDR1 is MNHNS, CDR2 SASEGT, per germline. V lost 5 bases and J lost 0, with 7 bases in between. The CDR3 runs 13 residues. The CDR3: CASSNKMNTEAFF. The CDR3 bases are TGTGCCAGCAGTAACAAAATGAACACTGAAGCTTTCTTT.

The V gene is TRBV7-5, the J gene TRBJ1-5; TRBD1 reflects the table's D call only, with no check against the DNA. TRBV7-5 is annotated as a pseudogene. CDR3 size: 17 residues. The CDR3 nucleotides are TGTGCCAACCGAAGGTTGGCCGGGACAGTCTCAAATCAGCCCCAGCATTTT. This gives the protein CANRRLAGTVSNQPQHF.

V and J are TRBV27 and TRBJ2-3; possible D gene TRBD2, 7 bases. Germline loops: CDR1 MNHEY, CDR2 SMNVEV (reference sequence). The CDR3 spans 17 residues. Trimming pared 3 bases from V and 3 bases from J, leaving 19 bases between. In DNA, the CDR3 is TGTGCCAGCAGTTTGGGGGGGCCCCACGAGGGTACAGATACGCAGTATTTT. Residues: CASSLGGPHEGTDTQYF.